The text below deals with one TCR beta chain. Its target is unknown. This CDR3 is built from 14 residues. Germline assignment: CDR1 GTSNPN and CDR2 SVGIG (reference sequence). The V end was cut by 0 bases, the J end by 2 bases, with 8 bases between. Indicated treatment: 10-day PBMC culture with coronavirus spike peptide pools or control peptides (ViraFEST assay). Via ViraFEST, peptide pools expanded antigen-specific T cells before TCR sequencing. This entry comes from a study of vaccination and CD4 T cells after COVID-19. In the study overall: The cells in question were stimulated using overlapping spike peptides derived from SARS-CoV-2, HCoV-NL63, HCoV-OC43 and HCoV-229E.

The Oncomine TCR Beta short-read assay sequenced DNA from cultured CD4+ T cells. In TCRdb, the PCR reads were re-called with MiXCR into one record per CDR3 protein. This table holds about 21,000 distinct CDR3 sequences, less than 50% found once. The material sequenced was CD4+ T cells from blood, cultured in vitro. The source of this sequence is a human donor who had recovered from COVID-19. The chain employs TRBV30 and TRBJ1-5; D call uncertain. In DNA form, the CDR3 reads TGTGCCTGGAGTGTATTGGCGGGCAATCAGCCCCAGCATTTT. Translated, it gives CAWSVLAGNQPQHF.